Shown below are 20 T cell receptor beta chains from a single sample sequenced in a study of blood T cell repertoires in COVID-19. This table comes from immunoSEQ multiplex PCR, and its TCRdb copy is limited to in-frame clones, with some not included. This sample has 300,000 or so clones, with 90% found just once. The sample consisted of PBMCs or T cells enriched from blood (not recorded which). Receptors were obtained from a man aged 55 to 69 who had recovered from COVID-19.

The chain is built from TRBV7-8 and TRBJ1-5, with 7 nucleotides matching TRBD1. The CDR3 runs 17 residues. The germline CDR1 and CDR2 sequences are SGHVS and FQNEAQ. J was trimmed by 0 bases and V by 5 bases; bases with no gene match: 10. The CDR3 spells CASSIHRGPDSNQPQHF. CDR3 DNA sequence: TGTGCCAGCAGCATCCACAGGGGCCCCGATAGCAATCAGCCCCAGCATTTT.

The chain employs TRBV11-2 and TRBJ2-3, with TRBD1 as a possible D gene (5 bases). Germline V gene data show CDR1 as SGHAT and CDR2 as FQNNGV. V lost 2 bases and J 5 bases, leaving 5 bases between the germline ends. This CDR3 region has 12 residues. The DNA of the CDR3 is TGTGCCAGCAGCTTACAGGGAGATACGCAGTATTTT. Protein product: CASSLQGDTQYF.

This clone was recorded only once. The chain combines TRBV3-1 (or the pseudogene TRBV3-2) with TRBJ2-2; D is possibly TRBD1 (6 bases). CDR3 length equals 15 residues. The germline V gene has CDR1 LGHDT and CDR2 YNNKEL (reference sequence). The ends were cut back, 6 bases at V and 5 bases at J, with 16 bases in the middle. CDR3 DNA sequence: TGTGCCAGCAGTAGGACTTATAGGGGGACCGGGGAGCTGTTTTTT. This translates into CASSRTYRGTGELFF.

The V and J genes are TRBV5-1 and TRBJ2-5; TRBD1 agrees at 10 bases. CDR3 size: 16 residues. Germline lookup yields CDR1 SGHRS and CDR2 YFSETQ. V lost 4 bases to trimming and J lost 6 bases; unmatched junction nucleotides: 12. The CDR3, as DNA: TGCGCCAGCAGCAGGGAGACAGGGGGCTTGGAGAAGACCCAGTACTTC. It is translated as CASSRETGGLEKTQYF. Together with reference TRBV5-1 and TRBJ2-5, the CDR3 gives the full variable domain: KAGVTQTPRYLIKTRGQQVTLSCSPISGHRSVSWYQQTPGQGLQFLFEYFSETQRNKGNFPGRFSGRQFSNSRSEMNVSTLELGDSALYLCASSRETGGLEKTQYFGPGTRLLVL.

CDR3: CASSKNLRLAGGAEQFF. In DNA, the CDR3 is TGTGCCAGCAGCAAAAACCTTAGACTAGCGGGGGGGGCGGAGCAGTTCTTC. The chain carries TRBV7-2 and TRBJ2-1; 14 positions agree with TRBD2. CDR1 SGHTA and CDR2 FQGNSA come from the germline V gene. After removal of 5 bases from V and 10 bases from J, the junction contained 13 bases not matched to a gene. The CDR3 length is 17 residues.

The chain couples TRBV5-1 to TRBJ2-3; tentative D call: TRBD2 (6 bases). CDR3 length: 16 amino acids. V lost 2 bases and J lost 4, with 17 bases in between. Germline CDR1 SGHRS, CDR2 YFSETQ. The CDR3 nucleotides read TGCGCCAGCAGCTTAGGCGCTCCTCCGGGAGCAGATACGCAGTATTTT. It yields the protein CASSLGAPPGADTQYF.

The chain combines TRBV15 with TRBJ1-2, with D unclear. Germline V CDR1 and CDR2: LNHNV, YYDKDF (reference sequence). The CDR3 contains 14 residues. The ends were cut back, 0 bases at V and 7 bases at J, with 12 bases in the middle. This CDR3 is CATSRDGYSPGYTF. The CDR3 DNA follows: TGTGCCACCAGCAGAGACGGGTACTCACCTGGCTACACCTTC.

CDR3 region: CASSARLAGQETQYF. The CDR3 region has the DNA TGTGCCAGCAGCGCGAGACTAGCGGGACAAGAGACCCAGTACTTC. The V call is TRBV11-1, the J call TRBJ2-5; 11 nucleotides align to TRBD2. The CDR3 spans 15 residues. From germline, CDR1 is SGHAT and CDR2 FQDESV (reference sequence). V lost 5 bases and J lost 2; bases outside the gene matches: 4.

The rearrangement uses TRBV18 and TRBJ2-2; D perhaps matches TRBD2 (5 bases). Germline V lookup: CDR1 KGHSH, CDR2 LQKENI. V lost 3 bases, J lost 5 bases, and 10 bases lay in between. This CDR3 region has 14 residues. CDR3 DNA: TGTGCCAGCTCACCGAGGGAATTAACCGGGGAGCTGTTTTTT. As protein: CASSPRELTGELFF.

This chain links TRBV6-5 with TRBJ1-1; maybe TRBD1 (5 bases). Germline values: CDR1 MNHEY, CDR2 SVGAGI. This CDR3 comprises 14 residues. V dropped 6 bases and J dropped 8 bases, with 19 bases sitting between them. The CDR3 region has the DNA TGTGCCAGCAGGGGGGAGGACCCACGAGGGGAAGCTTTCTTT. Protein sequence: CASRGEDPRGEAFF.

The chain combines TRBV30 with TRBJ2-3; D is undetermined. Trimming removed 0 bases from V and 2 bases from J, with 6 bases in between. Germline V lookup: CDR1 GTSNPN, CDR2 SVGIG (reference sequence). This CDR3 region has 13 residues. The CDR3: CAWSVLATDTQYF. The DNA of the CDR3 is TGTGCCTGGAGTGTTTTGGCCACAGATACGCAGTATTTT.

This chain uses TRBV12-3 or TRBV12-4 with TRBJ1-2; weak D call: TRBD1 (5 bases). The CDR3 runs 13 residues. V was trimmed by 3 bases and J by 6 bases, leaving 11 bases between them. The CDR3 bases are TGTGCCAGCAGTTTTAGGGGTCGGGATGGCTACACCTTC. This gives the protein CASSFRGRDGYTF.

The V gene is TRBV3-1 (or the pseudogene TRBV3-2), the J gene TRBJ2-1, with TRBD1 identical over 8 bases. The CDR3 consists of 15 residues. The trim removed 3 bases at V and 1 base at J, leaving 2 bases unmatched. CDR1 is LGHDT and CDR2 is YNNKEL in the germline V gene (reference sequence). The CDR3, as DNA: TGTGCCAGCAGCCACAGGACAGGGTCCTACAATGAGCAGTTCTTC. Translated: CASSHRTGSYNEQFF.

The chain combines TRBV6-2 or TRBV6-3 with TRBJ1-5; D is ambiguous. V dropped 4 bases and J dropped 5 bases, with 6 bases sitting between them. CDR3 length: 12 amino acids. Germline CDR1 MNHEY, CDR2 SVGEGT. The CDR3 coding sequence is TGTGCCAGCAGTTCACATTATCAGCCCCAGCATTTT. As protein: CASSSHYQPQHF.

For this clone: This same CDR3 is encoded by further DNA sequences in the sample. The rearrangement links TRBV3-1 (or the pseudogene TRBV3-2) to TRBJ1-1, with a weak D call TRBD1 (6 bases). Germline CDR1 LGHDT, CDR2 YNNKEL (reference sequence). The CDR3 sequence is 15 residues long. Trimming left V 1 base short and J 0 bases short, with 9 bases between. For the CDR3, the DNA is TGTGCCAGCAGCCAAGGTACAGGGTTGAACACTGAAGCTTTCTTT. It is translated as CASSQGTGLNTEAFF.

The chain combines TRBV18 with TRBJ1-2; D not certain. The germline gives CDR1 KGHSH, CDR2 LQKENI. Trimming stripped 3 bases from V and 6 bases from J, with 17 bases between. This CDR3 region has 15 residues. The chain's CDR3 is CASSPSRYTIDGYTF. CDR3 sequence (DNA): TGTGCCAGCTCACCCTCGAGATATACCATTGATGGCTACACCTTC.

The chain joins TRBV18 to TRBJ1-5; TRBD1 matches 10 bases. Germline trimming cut 2 bases from V and 7 bases from J; bases unmatched to any gene: 8. The CDR3 contains 16 residues. CDR1 is KGHSH and CDR2 is LQKENI in the germline V gene. CDR3 sequence: CASSPGPTGGWQPQHF. CDR3 coding DNA: TGTGCCAGCTCACCAGGGCCGACAGGGGGCTGGCAGCCCCAGCATTTT.

This clone has only one observation. An end of the junction differs from the germline gene, which may be a read error. CDR3 DNA: TGTGCCAGCAGGCCCGGGCAGGGCAATCAGCACCAGCATTTT. It is translated as CASRPGQGNQHQHF. V is TRBV6-5 and J is TRBJ1-5; D is perhaps TRBD1 (5 bases). The CDR3 has 14 amino acids. From germline, CDR1 is MNHEY and CDR2 SVGAGI.

This clone was observed a single time. The gene calls are TRBV6-5 and TRBJ1-1, with TRBD1 matching over 9 bases. The trim removed 6 bases at V and 0 bases at J, leaving 2 bases unmatched. The CDR3 runs to 14 residues. The germline V gene has CDR1 MNHEY and CDR2 SVGAGI. CDR3 protein: CASSRDRVNTEAFF. In nucleotides, the CDR3 is TGTGCCAGCAGCCGGGACAGGGTGAACACTGAAGCTTTCTTT.

This clone is classed as large. The rearrangement links TRBV4-1 to TRBJ1-4; D unclear. The V gene lost 4 bases and the J gene lost 3 bases, with 18 bases spanning the gap. CDR3 size: 17 residues. Germline V CDR1 and CDR2: MGHRA, YSYEKL. The DNA of the CDR3 is TGCGCCAGCAGCCCATATTCGCTGGGCCAATCTAATGAAAAACTGTTTTTT. Translation gives CASSPYSLGQSNEKLFF.